This T cell receptor (beta chain) is from a study of T-cell reconstitution after alpha-beta-depleted transplantation in children. Unique molecular identifiers were incorporated into the prepared TCRbeta library. In TCRdb, the PCR reads were re-called with MiXCR into one record per CDR3 protein. Of about 500,000 distinct CDR3 sequences listed, approximately 32% were seen once; the top ten hold under 3%. The sample consisted of PBMCs from the stem cell graft donor, taken from the stem cell graft. The receptor was derived from a human donor who donated a stem cell graft to a child with aplastic anemia.

The CDR3 DNA is TGTGCCAGCAGTCCGGGACTCTTCCGGGGCTATGGCTACACCTTC. This gives the protein CASSPGLFRGYGYTF. The V gene is TRBV12-3 or TRBV12-4, the J gene TRBJ1-2; weak D call: TRBD1 (5 bases). V shed 5 bases and J shed 4 bases, with 17 bases lying between them. The CDR3 totals 15 residues.